The entry that follows covers one T cell receptor beta chain sequence. There are a few counts of this clone. What antigen it recognizes has not been identified. Base-call qualities are not available, and no considerably larger clone is one nucleotide away. Including the terminal cysteine and phenylalanine, the CDR3 comprises 15 residues. Solely the CDR3 DNA is kept, with 45 bases framed from the first base. V is shortened by 3 bases, J by 0 bases, and the region joining them spans 11 bases. As encoded in the germline V gene, CDR1 is KGHSH while CDR2 is LQKENI. The data are from a study of Tregs in tolerant kidney transplant recipients (dated by TCRdb to the late 2010s). General notes on the study: The transplants used related donors along with nonmyeloablative bone marrow transplantation, and in the human trials mixed chimerism was transient. Additional Treg samples were obtained from a roughly 3-day mixed lymphocyte reaction with belatacept, with some samples followed by a roughly 5-day donor restimulation, before recipient CD4+CD25+CD127- cells were sorted. The study used TCRbeta sequencing to identify donor-specific regulatory T cells before combined kidney and bone marrow transplantation, then tracked those cells after transplant. During sorting of primary belatacept mixed lymphocyte reaction cultures, recipient cells were distinguished from donor cells with antibodies. For around 17 days, sorted recipient Tregs were cultured with IL-2 and irradiated activated donor B cells, with a restimulation on day 11. Once the B cell culture was finished, the cells were sorted into two populations: CD4+CD8-CD25+CD127- and CD4+CD8-4-1BB+CD40L-. Activated donor B cells were produced over around 9 days on irradiated CD40L-expressing 3T3 cells in the presence of cyclosporin A and IL-4. What the authors observed across the whole study: The most biologically relevant and donor-specific TCRbeta repertoire appeared to be identified by expanding Tregs with activated donor B cells. In tolerant patients, the expansion of donor-specific Tregs was greater than global Treg expansion, suggesting that the expansion was antigen-driven rather than nonspecific. Although technical replication error seemed to be minimal, the question of biological reproducibility was not addressed directly. Because only a small number of patients were included, the study had limitations, and the results will need to be validated in larger populations as well as under other immunosuppression protocols. PCR primers changed over time for some patients, so nucleotide-level comparison across those patients' samples was not possible.

Taken with the paper, the label for time point translates to: blood sample drawn before combined kidney and bone marrow transplant. The patients were a few recipients of combined kidney and bone marrow transplants from the ITN036ST trial, and samples were available only for these trial subjects. Healthy control blood was processed to PBMCs with a Ficoll density gradient and then cryopreserved, whereas patient PBMCs were collected both before and after transplant. Genomic DNA was extracted from sorted cells with the QIAGEN DNeasy Blood and Tissue Kit for TCRbeta CDR3 sequencing. High-throughput TCRbeta CDR3 sequencing, which included PCR amplification with bias correction and internal controls, was done commercially through immunoSEQ. Per the source publication's procedure: Unique productive TCRbeta sequences were defined by CDR3 nucleotide sequence when primers matched and otherwise by CDR3 amino acid sequence together with Vbeta and Jbeta genes. Donor-reactive sequences were defined as at least 5-fold expanded in CFSE-low cells versus unstimulated cells, with frequency of at least 0.01% in CFSE-low cells. Repertoire divergence was quantified by Jensen-Shannon divergence using the top 100 TCRbeta sequences ranked by frequency. For samples with multiple sequencing runs, sorting error was corrected separately for each run before the runs were pooled. TCRdb took this table from immuneACCESS and kept in-frame rearrangements with V and J called. Such tables lack part of the clones; where checked against another copy, unresolved V genes explain under half of the gap, and the rest is unexplained. V and J calls and clone size follow that table, whereas D and trimming were derived from the DNA. Within this sample are about 5,600 clones, with around 87% of them counted one time only. The ten largest clones capture roughly 3.5% of the sample.

The chain links TRBV18 with TRBJ1-2, with no confident D gene call. Source: Tregs from blood cultured with allogeneic cells, taken before the transplant. This clonotype was sampled from a human patient who received a combined kidney and bone marrow transplant. The encoded CDR3 is CASSPSDQANYGYTF. The nucleotide sequence reads as follows: TGTGCCAGCTCACCTTCTGATCAAGCTAACTATGGCTACACCTTC.